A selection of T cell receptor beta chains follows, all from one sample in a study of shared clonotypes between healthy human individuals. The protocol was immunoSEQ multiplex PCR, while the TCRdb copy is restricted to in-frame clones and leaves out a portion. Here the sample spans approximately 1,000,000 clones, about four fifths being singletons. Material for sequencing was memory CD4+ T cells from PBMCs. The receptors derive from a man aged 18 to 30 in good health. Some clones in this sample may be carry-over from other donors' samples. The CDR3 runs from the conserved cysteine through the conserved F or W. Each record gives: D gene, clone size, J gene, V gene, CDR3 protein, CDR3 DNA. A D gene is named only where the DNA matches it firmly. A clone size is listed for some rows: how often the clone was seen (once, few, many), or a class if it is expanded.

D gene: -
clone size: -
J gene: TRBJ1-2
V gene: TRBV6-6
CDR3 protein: CASSYPAGANTF
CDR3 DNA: TGTGCCAGCAGTTATCCTGCAGGGGCTAACACCTTC

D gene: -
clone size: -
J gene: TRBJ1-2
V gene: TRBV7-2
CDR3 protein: CASSPGANYGYTF
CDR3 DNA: TGTGCCAGCAGCCCCGGGGCCAACTATGGCTACACCTTC

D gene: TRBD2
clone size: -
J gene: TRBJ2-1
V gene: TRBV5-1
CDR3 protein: CASSFLGLAVYNEQFF
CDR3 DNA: TGCGCCAGCAGCTTTCTAGGACTAGCGGTCTACAATGAGCAGTTCTTC

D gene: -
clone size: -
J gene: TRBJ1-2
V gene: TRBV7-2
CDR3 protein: CASSLVFESNYGYTF
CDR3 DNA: TGTGCCAGCAGCTTAGTGTTCGAGTCAAACTATGGCTACACCTTC

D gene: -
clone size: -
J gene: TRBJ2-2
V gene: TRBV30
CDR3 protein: CAWSTYTGELFF
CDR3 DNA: TGTGCCTGGAGTACCTACACCGGGGAGCTGTTTTTT

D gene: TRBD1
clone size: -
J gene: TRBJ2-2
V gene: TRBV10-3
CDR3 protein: CAISVLGQGSTGELFF
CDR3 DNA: TGTGCCATCAGTGTTTTGGGACAGGGTTCCACCGGGGAGCTGTTTTTT

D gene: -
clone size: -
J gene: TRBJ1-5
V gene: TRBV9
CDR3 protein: CASSVDGRRNQPQHF
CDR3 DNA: TGTGCCAGCAGCGTAGATGGGAGACGGAATCAGCCCCAGCATTTT

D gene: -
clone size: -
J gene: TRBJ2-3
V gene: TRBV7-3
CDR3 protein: CASSLIGGFADTQYF
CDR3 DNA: TGTGCCAGCAGCTTAATAGGGGGGTTCGCAGATACGCAGTATTTT

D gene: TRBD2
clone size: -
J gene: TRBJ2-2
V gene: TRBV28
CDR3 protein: CASSLWPGASGDTGELFF
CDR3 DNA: TGTGCCAGCAGTTTATGGCCCGGGGCTAGCGGGGACACCGGGGAGCTGTTTTTT

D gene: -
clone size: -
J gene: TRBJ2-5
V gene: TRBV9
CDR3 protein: CASSGLEAAGETQYF
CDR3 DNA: TGTGCCAGCAGCGGACTAGAAGCGGCCGGAGAGACCCAGTACTTC

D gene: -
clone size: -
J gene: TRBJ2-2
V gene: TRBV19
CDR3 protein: CASSIGLRLTGELFF
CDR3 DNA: TGTGCCAGTAGTATAGGGTTAAGGCTCACCGGGGAGCTGTTTTTT

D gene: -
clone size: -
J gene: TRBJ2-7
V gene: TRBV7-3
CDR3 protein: CASSPARGRYEQYF
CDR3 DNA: TGTGCCAGCAGCCCAGCCAGGGGAAGGTACGAGCAGTACTTC

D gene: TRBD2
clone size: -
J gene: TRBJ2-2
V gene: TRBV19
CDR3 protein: CASRNPGTSGNTGELFF
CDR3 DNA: TGTGCCAGTAGGAATCCCGGGACTAGCGGAAACACCGGGGAGCTGTTTTTT

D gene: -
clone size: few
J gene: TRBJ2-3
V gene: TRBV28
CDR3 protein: CASSGQSRGTDTQYF
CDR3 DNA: TGTGCCAGCAGCGGACAGTCCCGGGGCACAGATACGCAGTATTTT

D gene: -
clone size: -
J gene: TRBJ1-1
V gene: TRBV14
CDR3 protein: CASSRQSYTEAFF
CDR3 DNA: TGTGCCAGCAGTCGACAGTCTTACACTGAAGCTTTCTTT

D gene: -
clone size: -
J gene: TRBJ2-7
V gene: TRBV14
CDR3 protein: CASSPQGARDEQYF
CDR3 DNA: TGTGCCAGCAGCCCCCAGGGCGCTAGGGACGAGCAGTACTTC

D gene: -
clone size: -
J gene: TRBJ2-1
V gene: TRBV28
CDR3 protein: CASRVGGRTEQFF
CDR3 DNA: TGTGCCAGCAGGGTAGGAGGGCGTACTGAGCAGTTCTTC

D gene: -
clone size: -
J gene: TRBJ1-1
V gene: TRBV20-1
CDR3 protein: CSAQELDEAFF
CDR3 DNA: TGCAGTGCCCAGGAGCTGGACGAAGCTTTCTTT

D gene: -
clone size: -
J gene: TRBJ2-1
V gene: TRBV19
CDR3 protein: CASSIEAVNNEQFF
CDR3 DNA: TGTGCCAGTAGTATCGAAGCGGTTAACAATGAGCAGTTCTTC

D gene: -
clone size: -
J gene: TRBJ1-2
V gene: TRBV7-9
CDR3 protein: CASSASGSYGYTF
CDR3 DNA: TGTGCCAGCAGCGCTTCGGGTAGCTATGGCTACACCTTC

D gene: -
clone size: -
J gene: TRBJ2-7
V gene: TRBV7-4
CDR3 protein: CASSLGPGSPYEQYF
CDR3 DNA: TGTGCCAGCAGCTTAGGTCCCGGCAGCCCCTACGAGCAGTACTTC

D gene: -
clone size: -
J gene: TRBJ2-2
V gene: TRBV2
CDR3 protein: CASGRQGGTGELFF
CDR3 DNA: TGTGCCAGCGGGAGACAGGGAGGCACCGGGGAGCTGTTTTTT

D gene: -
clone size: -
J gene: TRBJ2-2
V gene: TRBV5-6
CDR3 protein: CASSPGRGARDTGELFF
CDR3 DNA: TGTGCCAGCAGCCCAGGACGGGGGGCTAGGGACACCGGGGAGCTGTTTTTT

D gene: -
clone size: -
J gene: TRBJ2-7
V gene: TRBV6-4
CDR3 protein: CASSDSVLVVHF
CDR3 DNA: TGTGCCAGCAGTGACTCGGTACTAGTTGTGCACTTC

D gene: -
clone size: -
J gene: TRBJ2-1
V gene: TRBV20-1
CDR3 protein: CSAWRFNEQFF
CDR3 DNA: TGCAGTGCTTGGCGGTTCAATGAGCAGTTCTTC

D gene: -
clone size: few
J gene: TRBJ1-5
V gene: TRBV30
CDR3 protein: CAYGGGTNQPQHF
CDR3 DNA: TGTGCCTACGGCGGGGGGACCAATCAGCCCCAGCATTTT

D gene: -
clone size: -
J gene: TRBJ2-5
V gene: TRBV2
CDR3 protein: CASSYIRQETQYF
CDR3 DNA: TGTGCCAGCAGTTATATTCGGCAAGAGACCCAGTACTTC

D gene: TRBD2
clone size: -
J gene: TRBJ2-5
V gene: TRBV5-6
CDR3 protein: CASSLVSGETQYF
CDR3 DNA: TGTGCCAGCAGCTTGGTTAGCGGGGAGACCCAGTACTTC

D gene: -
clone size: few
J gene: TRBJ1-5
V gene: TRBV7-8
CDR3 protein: CASSFLNSNQPQHF
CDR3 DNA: TGTGCCAGCAGCTTCCTCAATAGCAATCAGCCCCAGCATTTT

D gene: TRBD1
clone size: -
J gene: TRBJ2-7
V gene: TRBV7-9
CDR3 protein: CASSLGQGRSYEQYF
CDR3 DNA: TGTGCCAGCAGCTTAGGACAGGGGCGTTCCTACGAGCAGTACTTC

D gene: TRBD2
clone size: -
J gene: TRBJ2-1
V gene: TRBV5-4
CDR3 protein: CASSPWEGEQFF
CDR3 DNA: TGTGCCAGCAGCCCATGGGAGGGTGAGCAGTTCTTC

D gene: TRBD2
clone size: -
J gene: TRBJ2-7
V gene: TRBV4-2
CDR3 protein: CASSQESKGLRNEQYF
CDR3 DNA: TGTGCCAGCAGCCAAGAAAGTAAGGGACTAAGAAACGAGCAGTACTTC

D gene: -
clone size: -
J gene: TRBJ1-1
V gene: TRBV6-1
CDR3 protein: CASSEIVEAFF
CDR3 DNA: TGTGCCAGCAGTGAAATTGTCGAAGCTTTCTTT

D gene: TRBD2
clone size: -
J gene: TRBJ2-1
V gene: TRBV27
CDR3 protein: CATIMGGGRVNEQFF
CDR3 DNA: TGTGCCACGATCATGGGGGGCGGGAGGGTTAATGAGCAGTTCTTC

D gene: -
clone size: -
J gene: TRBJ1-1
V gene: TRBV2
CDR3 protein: CASNRDFTEAFF
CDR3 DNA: TGTGCCAGTAACAGGGATTTCACTGAAGCTTTCTTT

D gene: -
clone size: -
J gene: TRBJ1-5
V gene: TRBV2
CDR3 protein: CASSELQGADQPQHF
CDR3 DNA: TGTGCCAGCAGTGAACTGCAGGGTGCGGATCAGCCCCAGCATTTT

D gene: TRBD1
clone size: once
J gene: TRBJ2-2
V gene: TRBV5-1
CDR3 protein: CASSLATSGGPGELFF
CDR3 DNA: TGCGCCAGCAGCTTGGCGACGTCAGGGGGCCCCGGGGAGCTGTTTTTT

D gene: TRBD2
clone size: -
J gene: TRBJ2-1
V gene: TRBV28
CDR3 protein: CASSLPHAPGGGSSSYNEQFF
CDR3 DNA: TGTGCCAGCAGTTTACCCCACGCGCCGGGGGGGGGATCTAGCTCCTACAATGAGCAGTTCTTC

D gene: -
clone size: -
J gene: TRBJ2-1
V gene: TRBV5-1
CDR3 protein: CASNAGTEYNEQFF
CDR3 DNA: TGCGCCAGCAACGCGGGGACAGAGTACAATGAGCAGTTCTTC

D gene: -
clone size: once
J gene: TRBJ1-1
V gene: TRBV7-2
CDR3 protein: CASSLVRMNTEAFF
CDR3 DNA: TGTGCCAGCAGCTTAGTACGCATGAACACTGAAGCTTTCTTT

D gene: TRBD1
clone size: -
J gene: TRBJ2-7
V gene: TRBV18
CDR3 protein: CASSEGTASYEQYF
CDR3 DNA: TGTGCCAGCTCAGAGGGGACAGCCTCCTACGAGCAGTACTTC

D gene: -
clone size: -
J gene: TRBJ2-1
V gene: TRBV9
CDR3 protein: CASSRGDSNEQFF
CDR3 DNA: TGTGCCAGCAGCCGGGGGGACAGCAATGAGCAGTTCTTC

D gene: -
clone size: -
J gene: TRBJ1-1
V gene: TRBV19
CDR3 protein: CASTQWGSLNTEAFF
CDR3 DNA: TGTGCCAGTACTCAATGGGGGTCCTTGAACACTGAAGCTTTCTTT

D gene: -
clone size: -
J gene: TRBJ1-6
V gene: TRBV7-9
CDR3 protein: CASSLLQNSPLHF
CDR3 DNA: TGTGCCAGCAGCTTACTCCAAAATTCACCCCTCCACTTT

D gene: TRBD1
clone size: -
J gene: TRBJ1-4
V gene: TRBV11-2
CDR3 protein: CASRRQGEEKLFF
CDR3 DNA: TGTGCCAGCCGCAGACAGGGGGAAGAAAAACTGTTTTTT

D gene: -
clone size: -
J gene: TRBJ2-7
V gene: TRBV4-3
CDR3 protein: CASSHSTGEQYF
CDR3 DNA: TGCGCCAGCAGCCACTCGACAGGCGAGCAGTACTTC

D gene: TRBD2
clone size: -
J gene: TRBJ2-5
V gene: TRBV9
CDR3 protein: CASSPREGRFKETQYF
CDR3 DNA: TGTGCCAGCAGCCCCCGGGAGGGTAGATTTAAAGAGACCCAGTACTTC

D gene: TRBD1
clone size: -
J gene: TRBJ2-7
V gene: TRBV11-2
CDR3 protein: CASSSLVRQGTNEQYF
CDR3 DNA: TGTGCCAGCAGCTCACTTGTCAGACAGGGCACTAACGAGCAGTACTTC

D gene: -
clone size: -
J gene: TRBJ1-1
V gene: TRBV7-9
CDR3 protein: CASSLEIILNTEAFF
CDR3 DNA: TGTGCCAGCAGCTTAGAAATCATATTGAACACTGAAGCTTTCTTT

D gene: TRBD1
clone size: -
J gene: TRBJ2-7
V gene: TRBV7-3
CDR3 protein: CASSSSRQGFHEQYF
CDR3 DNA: TGTGCCAGCAGCTCCTCCCGACAGGGTTTCCACGAGCAGTACTTC

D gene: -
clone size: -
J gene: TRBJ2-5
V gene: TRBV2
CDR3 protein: CASSFFLGTQETQYF
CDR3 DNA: TGTGCCAGCAGTTTTTTCTTGGGGACCCAAGAGACCCAGTACTTC

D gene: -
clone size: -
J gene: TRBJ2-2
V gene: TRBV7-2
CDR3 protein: CASSYGQVDTGELFF
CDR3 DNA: TGTGCCAGCAGCTACGGGCAGGTAGACACCGGGGAGCTGTTTTTT

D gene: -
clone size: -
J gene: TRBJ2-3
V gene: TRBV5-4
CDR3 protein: CASSRQMDTQYF
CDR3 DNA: TGTGCCAGCAGTCGACAGATGGATACGCAGTATTTT

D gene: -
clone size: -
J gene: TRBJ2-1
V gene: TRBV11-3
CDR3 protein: CASSLLGADYGYNEQFF
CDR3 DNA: TGTGCCAGCAGCTTACTAGGGGCGGACTATGGATACAATGAGCAGTTCTTC

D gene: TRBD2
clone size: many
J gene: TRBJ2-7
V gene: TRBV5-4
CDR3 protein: CASSGGTRRIQGEQYF
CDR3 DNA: TGTGCCAGCAGCGGGGGGACTAGAAGAATTCAGGGCGAGCAGTACTTC